Presented here are 30 T cell receptor beta chains from one specimen sequenced in a study of T cell changes during pregnancy in multiple sclerosis. Using immunoSEQ multiplex PCR, the repertoire was profiled, and TCRdb retains in-frame clones only, with some absent. The table has 40,000 to 65,000 clones, roughly 92% seen once. The specimen comprised CD4+ T cells from peripheral blood mononuclear cells, sampled in the third trimester of pregnancy. The receptors shown here come from a female donor with multiple sclerosis, enrolled in a pregnancy study.

The V and J genes are TRBV27 and TRBJ2-1; 9 nucleotides line up with TRBD2. This CDR3 has 16 amino acids. V was pared by 7 bases and J by 7 bases, with 14 bases of the junction left unmatched. Looked up from germline, CDR1 is MNHEY and CDR2 is SMNVEV (reference sequence). The CDR3 nucleotides are TGTGCCAGCACTCTTAGAGGGACTAGCATTAAGAATGAGCAGTTCTTC. Translation gives CASTLRGTSIKNEQFF.

The chain combines TRBV19 with TRBJ2-2; D is unresolved. The V gene lost 7 bases and the J gene lost 5 bases, with 14 bases spanning the gap. The germline gives CDR1 LNHDA, CDR2 SQIVND (reference sequence). The CDR3 length is 14 residues. DNA for the CDR3: TGTGCCAGTAATTTGAACAGTCAAACCGGGGAGCTGTTTTTT. Protein product: CASNLNSQTGELFF.

The gene calls are TRBV11-2 and TRBJ2-1, with D perhaps matching TRBD2 (6 bases). V lost 1 base and J 8 bases, leaving 15 bases between the germline ends. CDR3 length: 15 residues. The V gene's germline CDR1 is SGHAT and CDR2 FQNNGV. CDR3 bases: TGTGCCAGCAGCTTAGCCGCGGGACCCACAGATGAGCAGTTCTTC. Translation gives CASSLAAGPTDEQFF.

The rearrangement links TRBV2 to TRBJ1-4, with TRBD1 as a possible D gene (6 bases). The length of the CDR3 is 14 residues. CDR1 SNHLY and CDR2 FYNNEI come from the germline V gene. Trimming took off 6 bases at V and 6 bases at J, with 14 bases between the two ends. Here the CDR3 reads CASSVQGAYEKLFF. The DNA for the CDR3 is TGTGCCAGCAGCGTACAGGGCGCTTATGAAAAACTGTTTTTT.

This chain joins TRBV20-1 and TRBJ2-7; D is unresolved. This CDR3 is built from 10 residues. Trimming took off 6 bases at V and 6 bases at J, with 9 bases between the two ends. Looked up from germline, CDR1 is DFQATT and CDR2 is SNEGSKA (reference sequence). CDR3 residues: CSAGVGEQYF. As DNA, the CDR3 is TGCAGTGCAGGAGTGGGCGAGCAGTACTTC.

The chain uses TRBV9 and TRBJ1-1, with a possible D match to TRBD1 (6 bases). The CDR3 extends over 14 amino acids. Germline CDR1 SGDLS, CDR2 YYNGEE. The V end lost 0 bases, the J end lost 6 bases, and 12 bases lay between the germline ends. The CDR3 protein is CASSVGTPGAEAFF. CDR3 in DNA: TGTGCCAGCAGCGTAGGAACACCAGGGGCTGAAGCTTTCTTT.

This chain joins TRBV18 and TRBJ2-5; 8 nucleotides align to TRBD1. The V gene's germline CDR1 is KGHSH and CDR2 LQKENI. The ends lost 3 bases at V and 3 bases at J; junction bases unmatched: 6. The CDR3 consists of 15 residues. In DNA form, the CDR3 reads TGTGCCAGCTCACCTTGGACAGGGATGGAAGAGACCCAGTACTTC. Protein: CASSPWTGMEETQYF.

The J gene is TRBJ1-4, the V gene TRBV4-2; D perhaps matches TRBD1 (5 bases). The CDR3 runs 17 residues. Germline V gene sequence: CDR1 LGHNA, CDR2 YNFKEQ. Trimming took off 0 bases at V and 8 bases at J, with 19 bases between the two ends. The CDR3 nucleotides read TGTGCCAGCAGCCAAGAGGGTAGGGCAGGGAGGGACGAAAAACTGTTTTTT. It is translated as CASSQEGRAGRDEKLFF.

The gene calls are TRBV30 and TRBJ2-5; D call uncertain. Trimming pared 3 bases from V and 4 bases from J, leaving 12 bases between. This CDR3 has 13 amino acids. Germline V CDR1 and CDR2: GTSNPN, SVGIG (reference sequence). Here the CDR3 DNA reads TGTGCCTGGAGCGAAACCCCAGGAGAGACCCAGTACTTC. It is translated as CAWSETPGETQYF.

This clone is a singleton in its sample. The rearrangement joins TRBV19 to TRBJ2-2; 7 bases match TRBD1. The CDR3 has 15 amino acids. V lost 5 bases to trimming and J lost 6 bases; unmatched junction nucleotides: 9. Germline CDR1 is LNHDA and CDR2 is SQIVND (reference sequence). The CDR3 sequence is CASSWNRGLSGELFF. In DNA form, the CDR3 reads TGTGCCAGTAGTTGGAACAGGGGCCTCTCCGGGGAGCTGTTTTTT.

The chain employs TRBV27 and TRBJ2-7; 9 nucleotides align to TRBD1. The J segment lost 2 bases and the V segment lost 6 bases, leaving 5 bases of the junction unmatched. From germline, CDR1 is MNHEY and CDR2 SMNVEV (reference sequence). There are 14 residues in the CDR3. CDR3 sequence reads: CASREGQGAYEQYF. The CDR3 nucleotides are TGTGCCAGCAGGGAGGGACAGGGAGCCTACGAGCAGTACTTC.

This chain uses TRBV30 with TRBJ2-2; no firm D call. Trimming pared 3 bases from V and 5 bases from J, leaving 19 bases between. This CDR3 contains 16 residues. Germline CDR1 is GTSNPN and CDR2 is SVGIG (reference sequence). The CDR3 nucleotides read TGTGCCTGGAGGCCACCCCTGCGGAGCACGACCGGGGAGCTGTTTTTT. This sequence encodes CAWRPPLRSTTGELFF.

The V gene is TRBV19, the J gene TRBJ2-6, with D possibly matching TRBD1 (5 bases). Germline loops: CDR1 LNHDA, CDR2 SQIVND (reference sequence). This CDR3 region has 16 residues. Trimming took off 7 bases at V and 0 bases at J, with 13 bases between the two ends. Here the CDR3 reads CASIGRVRSGANVLTF. The CDR3 coding sequence is TGTGCCAGTATCGGCAGGGTTCGCTCTGGGGCCAACGTCCTGACTTTC. Using reference TRBV19 and TRBJ2-6 for the parts outside the CDR3, the full variable domain is DGGITQSPKYLFRKEGQNVTLSCEQNLNHDAMYWYRQDPGQGLRLIYYSQIVNDFQKGDIAEGYSVSREKKESFPLTVTSAQKNPTAFYLCASIGRVRSGANVLTFGAGSRLTVL.

This rearrangement joins TRBV6-5 to TRBJ2-7; tentatively, D is TRBD2 (6 bases). V was cut by 0 bases and J by 2 bases, with 11 bases left in between. The CDR3 is 15 residues long. Germline CDR1 and CDR2: MNHEY and SVGAGI. DNA of the CDR3: TGTGCCAGCAGTTACTCCGGCGGGGTGACCTACGAGCAGTACTTC. It encodes CASSYSGGVTYEQYF.

The chain has TRBV5-1 and TRBJ2-3; 7 positions agree with TRBD2. Germline CDR1 SGHRS, CDR2 YFSETQ. J lost 2 bases, V lost 0 bases, and 9 bases had no gene match. This CDR3 comprises 17 residues. The chain's CDR3 is CASSLALLGGVTDTQYF. The CDR3 DNA follows: TGCGCCAGCAGCTTGGCGCTCCTGGGGGGGGTCACAGATACGCAGTATTTT.

This sequence joins TRBV21-1 and TRBJ2-3; TRBD1, as called in the table, went unchecked against the DNA. TRBV21-1 is classified as a pseudogene. CDR3 length: 18 amino acids. CDR3 DNA: TGTGCCAGCAGCAACCTGCGGACAGGGGAAACGATCAGCCATACGCAGTATTTT. It codes for CASSNLRTGETISHTQYF.

The chain joins TRBV6-1 to TRBJ2-1, with D perhaps matching TRBD1 (5 bases). V was shortened by 8 bases and J by 5 bases, with 19 bases between the two germline ends. The germline CDR1 and CDR2 sequences are MNHNS and SASEGT. The CDR3 spans 15 residues. CDR3 coding DNA: TGTGCCAGCCGCTTAGCCAGGGTGTTACACAATGAGCAGTTCTTC. Translated: CASRLARVLHNEQFF.

The rearrangement links TRBV6-1 to TRBJ2-1, with 9 bases identical to TRBD1. The CDR3 is made up of 15 amino acids. V was clipped by 4 bases and J by 7 bases; unmatched bases: 8. Germline V gene lookup returns CDR1 MNHNS and CDR2 SASEGT. The CDR3 nucleotides read TGTGCCAGCAGTGTGACCGGGACAGGGAGAAATGAGCAGTTCTTC. This translates into CASSVTGTGRNEQFF.

The chain has TRBV5-6 and TRBJ2-7; 8 positions agree with TRBD1. There are 15 residues in the CDR3. Germline CDR1 and CDR2: SGHDT and YYEEEE. V shed 4 bases, J shed 3 bases, and the junction held 9 bases outside the gene matches. The CDR3 sequence is CASSQGQGSNYEQYF. CDR3 DNA sequence: TGTGCCAGCAGCCAAGGACAGGGCTCAAACTACGAGCAGTACTTC.

V gene TRBV6-5 combines with J gene TRBJ2-7; D perhaps matches TRBD1 (6 bases). The CDR3 runs 14 residues. Trimming removed 4 bases from V and 3 bases from J, with 13 bases in between. Germline assignment: CDR1 MNHEY and CDR2 SVGAGI. The CDR3 nucleotides read TGTGCCAGCAGTTTCAGGGGACCACACTACGAGCAGTACTTC. Amino acids: CASSFRGPHYEQYF.

The V and J genes are TRBV7-3 and TRBJ1-1, with 10 positions matching TRBD1. With 5 bases clipped from V and 3 bases from J, the junction kept 9 bases outside the gene matches. CDR3 length equals 16 residues. The germline V gene encodes CDR1 SGHTA and CDR2 FQGTGA. CDR3 in amino acids: CASSDRTGGGYTEAFF. CDR3 bases: TGTGCCAGCAGCGATAGGACAGGGGGGGGTTACACTGAAGCTTTCTTT.

The rearrangement uses TRBV4-1 and TRBJ1-1; 12 nucleotides match TRBD1. CDR1 is MGHRA and CDR2 is YSYEKL in the germline V gene. V shed 4 bases, J shed 11 bases, and the junction held 14 bases outside the gene matches. The CDR3 contains 16 residues. The CDR3 DNA follows: TGCGCCAGCAGCCCCGGCCCGGGACAGGGGGCGCCGGGGGCTTTCTTT. It translates to CASSPGPGQGAPGAFF.

The V and J genes are TRBV25-1 and TRBJ2-3; D perhaps matches TRBD2 (6 bases). This CDR3 spans 15 amino acids. Germline V lookup: CDR1 MGHDK, CDR2 SYGVNS. The V and J ends lost 3 bases and 6 bases respectively, with 16 bases between them. CDR3 sequence reads: CASSELGGPRDTQYF. The CDR3 bases are TGTGCCAGCAGTGAGTTAGGAGGGCCCAGGGATACGCAGTATTTT.

CDR3 sequence reads: CASDPRSGGPCGYTF. CDR3 in DNA: TGTGCCAGCGATCCCAGGTCCGGGGGGCCTTGTGGCTACACCTTC. V gene TRBV25-1 combines with J gene TRBJ1-2; TRBD1 might be the D (6 bases). V lost 8 bases, J lost 7 bases, and 23 bases lay in between. This CDR3 comprises 15 residues. From germline, CDR1 is MGHDK and CDR2 SYGVNS.

This rearrangement joins TRBV5-1 to TRBJ1-2; perhaps TRBD1 as D (6 bases). This CDR3 comprises 14 residues. Germline loops: CDR1 SGHRS, CDR2 YFSETQ. V lost 6 bases, J lost 5 bases, and 17 bases lay in between. The CDR3 is CASTLTGLEYGYTF. CDR3 DNA sequence: TGCGCCAGCACACTCACAGGGCTCGAGTATGGCTACACCTTC.

This chain links TRBV7-9 with TRBJ2-5; D unclear. The CDR3 contains 12 residues. Germline V gives CDR1 SEHNR, CDR2 FQNEAQ (reference sequence). Trimming cost V 2 bases and J 4 bases, with 5 bases left between them. The CDR3 is CASSLSLETQYF. In nucleotides, the CDR3 is TGTGCCAGCAGCTTATCCTTAGAGACCCAGTACTTC.

V and J are TRBV5-5 and TRBJ2-7; D may be TRBD1 (5 bases). V lost 3 bases, J lost 4 bases, and 8 bases lay in between. From germline, CDR1 is SGHKS and CDR2 YYEKEE (reference sequence). The CDR3 contains 12 residues. CDR3 sequence reads: CASSSTVYEQYF. In DNA, the CDR3 is TGTGCCAGCAGCTCGACAGTTTACGAGCAGTACTTC.

This chain uses TRBV10-3 with TRBJ2-1; 11 bases map to TRBD2. The length of the CDR3 is 16 residues. V lost 2 bases and J lost 6; bases outside the gene matches: 6. Germline V gene sequence: CDR1 ENHRY, CDR2 SYGVKD. The chain's CDR3 is CAISEPGLAATNEQFF. The CDR3 DNA reads TGTGCCATCAGTGAGCCGGGACTAGCGGCAACCAATGAGCAGTTCTTC.

This rearrangement joins TRBV5-1 to TRBJ1-4; 10 nucleotides line up with TRBD1. The CDR3 has 17 amino acids. Germline CDR1 and CDR2: SGHRS and YFSETQ. V dropped 4 bases and J dropped 0; count of bases not matched to a gene: 6. The CDR3, as DNA: TGCGCCAGCAGCCCCTCGACAGGGGGCTCAACTAATGAAAAACTGTTTTTT. Its translation: CASSPSTGGSTNEKLFF.

The chain couples TRBV6-1 to TRBJ2-1, with a possible D match to TRBD2 (5 bases). The CDR3 is made up of 15 amino acids. V was pared by 2 bases and J by 4 bases, with 12 bases between. CDR1 is MNHNS and CDR2 is SASEGT in the germline V gene. The CDR3 DNA reads TGTGCCAGCAGTGAACGCCGTGGAGGTTACAATGAGCAGTTCTTC. Translation: CASSERRGGYNEQFF.